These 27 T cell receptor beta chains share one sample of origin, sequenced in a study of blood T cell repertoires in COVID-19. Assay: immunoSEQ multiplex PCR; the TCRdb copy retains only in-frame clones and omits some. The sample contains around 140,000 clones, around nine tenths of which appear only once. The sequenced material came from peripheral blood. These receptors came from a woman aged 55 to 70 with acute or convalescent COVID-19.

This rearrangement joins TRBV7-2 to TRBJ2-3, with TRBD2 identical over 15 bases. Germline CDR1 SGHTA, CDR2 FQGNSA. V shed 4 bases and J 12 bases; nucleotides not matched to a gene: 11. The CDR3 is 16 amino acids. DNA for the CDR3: TGTGCCAGCAGCTGGGGACTAGCGGGGGGCCCAACCCCCCAGTATTTT. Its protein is CASSWGLAGGPTPQYF. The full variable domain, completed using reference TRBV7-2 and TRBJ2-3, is GAGVSQSPSNKVTEKGKDVELRCDPISGHTALYWYRQSLGQGLEFLIYFQGNSAPDKSGLPSDRFSAERTGGSVSTLTIQRTQQEDSAVYLCASSWGLAGGPTPQYFGPGTRLTVL.

The CDR3: CASSRDRGRLNTEAFF. The DNA for the CDR3 is TGTGCCAGCAGCCGGGACAGGGGGAGGCTGAACACTGAAGCTTTCTTT. This rearrangement joins TRBV3-1 (or the pseudogene TRBV3-2) to TRBJ1-1; 11 bases align to TRBD1. The length of the CDR3 is 16 residues. The V gene end was trimmed by 4 bases and the J gene end by 0 bases; junction bases not matched to a gene: 4. Looked up from germline, CDR1 is LGHDT and CDR2 is YNNKEL (reference sequence).

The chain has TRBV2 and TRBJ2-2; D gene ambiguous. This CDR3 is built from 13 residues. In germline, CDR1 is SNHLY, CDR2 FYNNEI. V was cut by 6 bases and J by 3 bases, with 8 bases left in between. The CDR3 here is CASRLQDTGELFF. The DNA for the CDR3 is TGTGCCAGCAGGCTTCAGGACACCGGGGAGCTGTTTTTT. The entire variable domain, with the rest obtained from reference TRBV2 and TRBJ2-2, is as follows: EPEVTQTPSHQVTQMGQEVILRCVPISNHLYFYWYRQILGQKVEFLVSFYNNEISEKSEIFDDQFSVERPDGSNFTLKIRSTKLEDSAMYFCASRLQDTGELFFGEGSRLTVL.

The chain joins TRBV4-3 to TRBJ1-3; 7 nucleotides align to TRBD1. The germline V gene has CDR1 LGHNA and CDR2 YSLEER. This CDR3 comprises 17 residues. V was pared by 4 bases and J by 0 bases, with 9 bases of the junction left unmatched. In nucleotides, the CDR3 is TGCGCCAGCAGCCCGGTAGGACAGGATAGCTCTGGAAACACCATATATTTT. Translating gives CASSPVGQDSSGNTIYF.

CDR3 in amino acids: CASSRIGGSGPLHF. The CDR3, as DNA: TGCGCCAGCAGCCGCATCGGGGGTTCGGGGCCCCTCCACTTT. The chain carries TRBV5-1 and TRBJ1-6, with D maybe TRBD1 (5 bases). The V and J ends lost 4 bases and 13 bases respectively, with 18 bases between them. The CDR3 covers 14 residues. The germline V gene encodes CDR1 SGHRS and CDR2 YFSETQ.

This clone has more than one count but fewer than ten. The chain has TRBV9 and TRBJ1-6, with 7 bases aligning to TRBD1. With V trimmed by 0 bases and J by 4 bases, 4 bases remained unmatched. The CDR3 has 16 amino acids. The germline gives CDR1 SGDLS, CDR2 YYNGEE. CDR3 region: CASSVAPGQYNSPLHF. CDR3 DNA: TGTGCCAGCAGCGTAGCACCGGGACAGTATAATTCACCCCTCCACTTT. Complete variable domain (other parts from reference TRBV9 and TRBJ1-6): DSGVTQTPKHLITATGQRVTLRCSPRSGDLSVYWYQQSLDQGLQFLIQYYNGEERAKGNILERFSAQQFPDLHSELNLSSLELGDSALYFCASSVAPGQYNSPLHFGNGTRLTVT.

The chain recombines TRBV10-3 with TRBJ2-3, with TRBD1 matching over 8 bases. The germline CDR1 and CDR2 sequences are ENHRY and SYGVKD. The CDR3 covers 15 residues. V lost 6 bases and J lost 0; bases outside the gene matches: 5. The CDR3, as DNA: TGTGCCATCAGGACGGGACAGGTTAGCACAGATACGCAGTATTTT. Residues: CAIRTGQVSTDTQYF.

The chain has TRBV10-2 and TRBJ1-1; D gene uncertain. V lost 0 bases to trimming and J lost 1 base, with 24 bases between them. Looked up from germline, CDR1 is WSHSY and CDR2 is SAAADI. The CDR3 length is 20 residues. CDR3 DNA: TGCGCCAGCAGTGAGTCTTTCTATTTTGTCCGGGGAGGAGGGAACACTGAAGCTTTCTTT. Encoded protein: CASSESFYFVRGGGNTEAFF.

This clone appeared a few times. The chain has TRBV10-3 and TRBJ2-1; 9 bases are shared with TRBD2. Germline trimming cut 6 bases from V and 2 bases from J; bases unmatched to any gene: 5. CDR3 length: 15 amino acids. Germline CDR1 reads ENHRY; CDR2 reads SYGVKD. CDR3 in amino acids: CAIRPTSGTYNEQFF. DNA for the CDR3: TGTGCCATCAGGCCGACTAGCGGAACCTACAATGAGCAGTTCTTC.

CDR3 nucleotide sequence: TGTGCCAGCAGCTTACACAGGGGGTTTGGAAACACCATATATTTT. Its translation is CASSLHRGFGNTIYF. V and J are TRBV11-2 and TRBJ1-3; 8 bases match TRBD1. Germline V gives CDR1 SGHAT, CDR2 FQNNGV. The V segment lost 2 bases and the J segment 3 bases; nucleotides outside the gene matches: 3. The CDR3 is 15 amino acids.

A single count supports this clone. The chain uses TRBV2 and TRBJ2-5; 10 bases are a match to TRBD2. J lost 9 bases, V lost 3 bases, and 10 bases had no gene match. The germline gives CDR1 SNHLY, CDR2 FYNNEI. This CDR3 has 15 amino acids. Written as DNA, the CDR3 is TGTGCCAGCAGTGACCAGCTAGCGGGGGAGAGGGCCCAGTACTTC. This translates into CASSDQLAGERAQYF.

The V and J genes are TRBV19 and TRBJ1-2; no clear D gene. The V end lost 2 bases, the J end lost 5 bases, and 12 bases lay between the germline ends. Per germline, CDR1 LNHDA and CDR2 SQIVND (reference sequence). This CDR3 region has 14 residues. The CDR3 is CASSILAAAYGYTF. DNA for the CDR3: TGTGCCAGTAGTATACTAGCCGCTGCTTATGGCTACACCTTC.

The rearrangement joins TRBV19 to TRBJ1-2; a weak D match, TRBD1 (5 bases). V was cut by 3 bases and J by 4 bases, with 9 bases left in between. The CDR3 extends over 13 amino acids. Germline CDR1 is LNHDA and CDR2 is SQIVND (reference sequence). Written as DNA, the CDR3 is TGTGCCAGTAGTATCAGGGCGCCCTATGGCTACACCTTC. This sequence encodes CASSIRAPYGYTF.

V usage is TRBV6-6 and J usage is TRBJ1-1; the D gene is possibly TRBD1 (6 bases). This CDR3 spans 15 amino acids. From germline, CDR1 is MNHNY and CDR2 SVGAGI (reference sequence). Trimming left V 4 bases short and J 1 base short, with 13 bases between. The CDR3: CASSWPGQQNTEAFF. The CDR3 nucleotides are TGTGCCAGCAGTTGGCCAGGACAGCAGAACACTGAAGCTTTCTTT.

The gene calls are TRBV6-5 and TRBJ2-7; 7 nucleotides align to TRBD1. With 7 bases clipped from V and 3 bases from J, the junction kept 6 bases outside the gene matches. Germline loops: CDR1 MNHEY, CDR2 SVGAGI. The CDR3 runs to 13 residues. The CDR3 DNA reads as TGTGCCAGCAAAGTAACAGGGGACTACGAGCAGTACTTC. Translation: CASKVTGDYEQYF.

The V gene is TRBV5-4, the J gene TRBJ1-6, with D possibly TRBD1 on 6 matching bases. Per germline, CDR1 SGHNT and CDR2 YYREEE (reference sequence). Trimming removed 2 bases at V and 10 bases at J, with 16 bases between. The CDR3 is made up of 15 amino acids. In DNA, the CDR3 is TGTGCCAGCAGCTTAGGCACAGGGTTGGAATCACCCCTCCACTTT. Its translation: CASSLGTGLESPLHF. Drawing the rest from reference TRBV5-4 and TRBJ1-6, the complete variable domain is ETGVTQSPTHLIKTRGQQVTLRCSSQSGHNTVSWYQQALGQGPQFIFQYYREEENGRGNFPPRFSGLQFPNYSSELNVNALELDDSALYLCASSLGTGLESPLHFGNGTRLTVT.

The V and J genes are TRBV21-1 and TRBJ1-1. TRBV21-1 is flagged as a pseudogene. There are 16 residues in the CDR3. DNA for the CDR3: TGTGCCAGCACCAGGCGGGCACGGGGAACGAACACTGAAGCTTTCTTT. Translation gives CASTRRARGTNTEAFF.

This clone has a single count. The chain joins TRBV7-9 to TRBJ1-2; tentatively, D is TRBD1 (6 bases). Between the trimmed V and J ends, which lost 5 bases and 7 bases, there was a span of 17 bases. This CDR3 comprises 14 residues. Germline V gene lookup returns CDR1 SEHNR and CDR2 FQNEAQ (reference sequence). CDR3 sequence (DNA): TGTGCCAGCAGCCTTCCGCTCTTACAGGGTGGCTACACCTTC. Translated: CASSLPLLQGGYTF.

The CDR3 region has the DNA TGTGCCAGCAGCCCGTTTCCACAGAGCAATGAGCAGTTCTTC. Amino acid sequence: CASSPFPQSNEQFF. The chain links TRBV7-3 to TRBJ2-1; D unresolved. The V end was cut by 5 bases, the J end by 6 bases, with 14 bases between. This CDR3 region has 14 residues. Germline-derived CDR1 and CDR2 are SGHTA and FQGTGA.

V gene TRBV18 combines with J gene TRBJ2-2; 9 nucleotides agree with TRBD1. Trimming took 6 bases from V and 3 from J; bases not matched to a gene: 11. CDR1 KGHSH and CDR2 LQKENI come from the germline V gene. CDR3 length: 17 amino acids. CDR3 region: CASSPLGTGLYTGELFF. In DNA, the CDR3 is TGTGCCAGCTCCCCGCTGGGGACAGGGCTTTACACCGGGGAGCTGTTTTTT.

DNA for the CDR3: TGCGCCAGCCGAGCGGGGGTTCGGGCCGAAACCGGGGAGCTGTTTTTT. Its protein is CASRAGVRAETGELFF. The chain employs TRBV5-1 and TRBJ2-2; 8 nucleotides align to TRBD2. Per the germline V gene, CDR1 is SGHRS and CDR2 is YFSETQ. Trimming cost V 7 bases and J 5 bases; bases outside gene matches: 13. The CDR3 length is 16 residues.

The CDR3 loop reads CASSQAPPTGYGYTF. The CDR3, as DNA: TGTGCCAGCAGCCAAGCCCCCCCCACAGGCTATGGCTACACCTTC. V gene TRBV3-1 (or the pseudogene TRBV3-2) combines with J gene TRBJ1-2, with D perhaps TRBD1 (5 bases). Germline V lookup: CDR1 LGHDT, CDR2 YNNKEL (reference sequence). This CDR3 contains 15 residues. V lost 1 base to trimming and J lost 4 bases, with 13 bases between them.

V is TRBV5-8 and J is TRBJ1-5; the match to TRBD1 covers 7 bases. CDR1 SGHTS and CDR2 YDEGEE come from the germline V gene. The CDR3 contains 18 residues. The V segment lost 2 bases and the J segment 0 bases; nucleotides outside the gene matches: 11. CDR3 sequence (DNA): TGTGCCAGCAGCTTATCAGAGGGGGCGTCTGCTAGCAATCAGCCCCAGCATTTT. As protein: CASSLSEGASASNQPQHF.

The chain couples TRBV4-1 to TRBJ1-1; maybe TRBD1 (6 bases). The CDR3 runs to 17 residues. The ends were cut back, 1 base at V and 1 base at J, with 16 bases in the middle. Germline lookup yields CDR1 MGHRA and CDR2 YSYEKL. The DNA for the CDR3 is TGCGCCAGCAGCCAAGGAAACAGGGAAGGGGGGAACACTGAAGCTTTCTTT. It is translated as CASSQGNREGGNTEAFF.

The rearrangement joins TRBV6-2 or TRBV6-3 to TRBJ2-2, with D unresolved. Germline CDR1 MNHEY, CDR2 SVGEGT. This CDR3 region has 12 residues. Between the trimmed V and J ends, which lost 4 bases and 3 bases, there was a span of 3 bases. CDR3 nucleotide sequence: TGTGCCAGCAGTTCCTACACCGGGGAGCTGTTTTTT. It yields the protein CASSSYTGELFF.

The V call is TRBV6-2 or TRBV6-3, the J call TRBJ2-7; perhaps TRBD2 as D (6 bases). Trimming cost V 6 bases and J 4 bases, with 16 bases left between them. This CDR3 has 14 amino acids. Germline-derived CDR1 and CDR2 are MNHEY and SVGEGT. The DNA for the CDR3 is TGTGCCAGCAGCCGCTCGAGGGGAGGATACGAGCAGTACTTC. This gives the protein CASSRSRGGYEQYF.

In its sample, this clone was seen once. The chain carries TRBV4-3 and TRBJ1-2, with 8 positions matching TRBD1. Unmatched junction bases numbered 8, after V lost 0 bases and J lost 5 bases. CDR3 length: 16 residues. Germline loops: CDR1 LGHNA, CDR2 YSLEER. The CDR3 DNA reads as TGCGCCAGCAGCCAAGATGTAACAGGGGGTTTATATGGCTACACCTTC. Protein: CASSQDVTGGLYGYTF.